This T cell receptor (beta chain) stems from a study of control samples from healthy donors and cancer patients. This table comes from immunoSEQ multiplex PCR, and its TCRdb copy is limited to in-frame clones, with some not included. The profile shows 130,000 or so clones, 92% of them singletons. This receptor was taken from a woman in her forties or fifties in good health. The sample was blood.

DNA of the CDR3: TGTGCCAGCAGTTCAGACAGTCAGCCCCAGCATTTT. It yields the protein CASSSDSQPQHF. The V call is TRBV12-3 or TRBV12-4, the J call TRBJ1-5, with a possible D match to TRBD1 (5 bases). Trimming took off 4 bases at V and 6 bases at J, with 7 bases between the two ends. There are 12 residues in the CDR3.